This T cell receptor beta chain was profiled in a study of T cell responses to AZD1222 COVID-19 vaccine. Overall study findings and caveats: None of the repertoires were sampled until the peak T cell response had passed. The study found Spike-specific TCR breadth and depth rose after two AZD1222 doses. Among those given AZD1222, only five to seven were seropositive at baseline. White British people made up most donors, females outnumbered males, and clonal diversity was possibly underestimated.

Concerning this clone: What it recognizes is unknown.

Profiled with immunoSEQ multiplex PCR; TCRdb holds only in-frame clones, not every one. The repertoire holds 150,000 to 200,000 clones, with around 90% as singletons. V shed 7 bases and J 4 bases; nucleotides not matched to a gene: 12. There are 14 residues in the CDR3. The germline V gene encodes CDR1 GTSNPN and CDR2 SVGIG (reference sequence). The source was peripheral blood, collected 28 days after the second dose of the MenACWY control vaccine. The sequence was collected from an adult who received the MenACWY meningococcal vaccine as a control. The V and J genes are TRBV30 and TRBJ1-1; 7 positions match TRBD1. The chain's CDR3 is CASQTGWGTTEAFF. In DNA, the CDR3 is TGTGCCTCGCAGACAGGGTGGGGGACCACTGAAGCTTTCTTT.